This TCR beta chain was retrieved from a study of T cells in Graves' hyperthyroidism and ophthalmopathy (dated by TCRdb to the late 2010s). In the study overall: Peripheral blood samples were taken at initial diagnosis, before any treatment was given. To identify distinguishing TCR V-J signatures, a discovery cohort of about 95 patients was used, comprising 43 with Graves' ophthalmopathy and under 60 with stable Graves' hyperthyroidism. Prospective prediction of ophthalmopathy was tested in an independent validation cohort consisting of 18 to 20 hyperthyroidism patients and more than 15 patients who later progressed to ophthalmopathy. The 100 discovery patients were randomly split 7:3 into training and test sets. In addition, the study compared T-cell repertoires in thyroid tissue and in blood from roughly six Graves' hyperthyroidism patients. Once sampling was done, hyperthyroidism patients were given methimazole at a starting dose of 30 mg daily, whereas ophthalmopathy patients were given high-dose intravenous methylprednisolone. According to the paper, TCR Vbeta CDR3 sequencing was carried out on some 130 peripheral blood samples, which came from 40 to 45 ophthalmopathy, approximately 78 hyperthyroidism and some 17 progressor patients. Points the paper makes about the study in general: In cross-validation, a model built on a 13 V-J signature told ophthalmopathy apart from stable hyperthyroidism with under 90% sensitivity and roughly 81% specificity, and in testing the same model reached 80%/75%. No statistical method was used to set the sample size in advance, and investigators knew the group allocation. During validation, the model predicted progression to ophthalmopathy a median of roughly 7.1 months ahead of onset, with 60% to 71% sensitivity and roughly 72% specificity. Most expanded thyroid clonotypes (frequency above 0.001) were also detected in blood, a finding suggesting that blood repertoires may reflect thyroid immune responses.

This clonotype has a count of ten or more. What antigen it recognizes has not been identified. Base qualities are not recorded, but no much larger clone differs from it by a single base. Moderately to severely active disease, a Clinical Activity Score of at least 3, a NOSPECS grade of at least 4, and a duration under 3 months were present in ophthalmopathy patients. Exclusion was applied to patients with uncontrolled infections, other autoimmune diseases, pregnancy or lactation. Clinical symptoms, serum thyroxine and TRAb, thyroid ultrasound, and orbital computed tomography formed the basis for the diagnoses. PBMCs were separated from around 9.1 ml of fresh peripheral blood using Ficoll-Paque density gradient centrifugation. Total RNA was extracted using Trizol reagent, and RNA quality was assessed on an Agilent 2100 Bioanalyzer. TCR beta CDR3 regions were amplified from RNA transcripts. A first-round RT-PCR of the TCR CDR3 used the HTBI primer set with the Qiagen OneStep RT-PCR kit. The libraries were constructed in a second round of multiplex PCR and then size-selected and purified. Sequencing of the libraries was done on an Illumina HiSeq2000 using paired-end 100 bp reads. The original pipeline was this. SOAPnuke was used to process the raw data, throwing out any read that contained adapters or uncalled bases, had a mean Phred below 15, or lacked an exact constant-primer or identifier match. COPE v1.2.5 was used to merge high-quality paired reads, and clonotypes were defined as unique nucleotide sequences. Clonotypes were aligned to IMGT TRBV, TRBD and TRBJ reference segments using MiTCR v1.1. The analysis was restricted to V-J combinations with a frequency above 0.0001, which together covered 99.2% of the repertoires. The TCS score was defined as F50 (clonal expansion) divided by E x V (chaos), with BLOSUM62-based TCRdist calculated between CDR3 peptides within each V-J. Welch's t-statistics and random forest reduced roughly 500 V-J features to fewer than 15, which were used in a naive Bayes classifier (R e1071). TCRdb applied fastp at Q25 and MiXCR to the public reads, then kept only in-frame beta chains. Duplicate CDR3 protein sequences are folded into a single record with the most common DNA and genes. These V and J calls rely on TCRdb rather than the paper's analysis. For this sample there are 330,000 or so distinct CDR3 sequences; roughly 18% appear just once. The biggest ten clones account for about a sixth of the sample.

Reading from cysteine to phenylalanine, the CDR3 counts 17 amino acids. The kept DNA is CDR3 alone, 51 bases in frame from the first base. The germline ends are 12 bases apart after V is trimmed by 2 bases and J by 1 base. CDR1 MNHEY and CDR2 SMNVEV are derived from the germline V gene (reference sequence). Sequencing was done on a sample of blood. This TCR was recovered from a woman in her forties with Graves' ophthalmopathy. In this chain, TRBV27 is recombined with TRBJ2-6; TRBD2 is perhaps the D gene, given 5 matching bases. This receptor carries the CDR3 CASSLEGPGSGANVLTF. The bases read TGTGCCAGCAGTTTAGAGGGTCCGGGGTCTGGGGCCAACGTCCTGACTTTC. When the CDR3 is completed using the reference TRBV27 and TRBJ2-6 genes on either side, the full variable domain is EAQVTQNPRYLITVTGKKLTVTCSQNMNHEYMSWYRQDPGLGLRQIYYSMNVEVTDKGDVPEGYKVSRKEKRNFPLILESPSPNQTSLYFCASSLEGPGSGANVLTFGAGSRLTVL.